These 22 T cell receptor beta chains were sequenced from one sample in a study of T cell repertoires in cytomegalovirus infection. Via MiXCR, TCRdb re-called the reads, giving one row per CDR3 protein. This repertoire shows around 270,000 distinct CDR3 sequences, 8% to 9.5% found once; its top ten account for about 15%. The sequenced material came from PBMCs. These receptor sequences come from a human donor in good health (CMV status not recorded). Some clones in this sample may be carry-over from other donors' samples.

The table lists this clonotype with a few counts. The V gene is TRBV6-5, the J gene TRBJ2-4, with 10 nucleotides matching TRBD1. V dropped 4 bases and J dropped 10; count of bases not matched to a gene: 1. CDR1 MNHEY and CDR2 SVGAGI come from the germline V gene. This CDR3 contains 12 residues. The CDR3 reads CASSWTGGIQYF. CDR3 DNA sequence: TGTGCCAGCAGTTGGACAGGGGGGATTCAGTACTTC.

This clonotype was detected a few times. The gene calls are TRBV10-3 and TRBJ2-7, with TRBD2 as a possible D gene (6 bases). CDR1 and CDR2 (germline): ENHRY, SYGVKD. The CDR3 covers 14 residues. V was clipped by 6 bases and J by 5 bases, with 17 bases between them. The CDR3 here is CAIRSWDSQDEQYF. CDR3 DNA sequence: TGTGCCATCAGGTCCTGGGACTCTCAGGACGAGCAGTACTTC.

The sample holds many counts of this clonotype. The chain links TRBV12-3 or TRBV12-4 to TRBJ2-1; no definite D call. The CDR3 has 11 amino acids. V lost 5 bases and J 7 bases, leaving 6 bases between the germline ends. The CDR3 DNA sequence: TGTGCCAGCAGTCCCCAGAATGAGCAGTTCTTC. The encoded protein is CASSPQNEQFF.

The table lists this clonotype with many counts. The J gene is TRBJ1-6, the V gene TRBV20-1, with TRBD1 matching 8 bases. The CDR3 contains 15 residues. The J segment lost 6 bases and the V segment lost 1 base, leaving 5 bases of the junction unmatched. Germline-derived CDR1 and CDR2 are DFQATT and SNEGSKA (reference sequence). The CDR3: CSARVSGQVNSPLHF. The CDR3 region has the DNA TGCAGTGCTAGAGTCTCGGGACAGGTTAATTCACCCCTCCACTTT.

This clonotype was observed a handful of times. This chain links TRBV30 with TRBJ1-2, with TRBD1 as a possible D gene (6 bases). The V gene lost 4 bases and the J gene lost 1 base, with 7 bases spanning the gap. CDR1 and CDR2 (germline): GTSNPN, SVGIG (reference sequence). This CDR3 has 12 amino acids. Written as DNA, the CDR3 is TGTGCCTGGACAGGGGATAACTATGGCTACACCTTC. Translated: CAWTGDNYGYTF.

This clonotype was seen only a few times. The V and J genes are TRBV7-2 and TRBJ2-7, with TRBD1 identical over 7 bases. V lost 1 base, J lost 4 bases, and 4 bases stayed unmatched. The CDR3 runs to 14 residues. From germline, CDR1 is SGHTA and CDR2 FQGNSA. DNA of the CDR3: TGTGCCAGCAGCTTAGAAGGGGGCTTGTACGAGCAGTACTTC. Encoded protein: CASSLEGGLYEQYF.

Many counts were recorded for this clonotype. V and J are TRBV7-2 and TRBJ1-1; tentative D call: TRBD1 (6 bases). This CDR3 has 14 residues. The germline V and J ends were trimmed by 5 bases and 0 bases, with 10 bases remaining between them. Looked up from germline, CDR1 is SGHTA and CDR2 is FQGNSA. CDR3 sequence: CASSERGMNTEAFF. The CDR3 DNA reads TGTGCCAGCAGCGAGAGGGGGATGAACACTGAAGCTTTCTTT. The complete variable domain, with remaining parts taken from reference TRBV7-2 and TRBJ1-1, reads GAGVSQSPSNKVTEKGKDVELRCDPISGHTALYWYRQSLGQGLEFLIYFQGNSAPDKSGLPSDRFSAERTGGSVSTLTIQRTQQEDSAVYLCASSERGMNTEAFFGQGTRLTVV.

This clonotype showed up just a few times. The gene calls are TRBV19 and TRBJ2-2; tentative D call: TRBD1 (5 bases). The V end was cut by 1 base, the J end by 1 base, with 7 bases between. The CDR3 spans 15 residues. CDR1 is LNHDA and CDR2 is SQIVND in the germline V gene (reference sequence). DNA for the CDR3: TGTGCCAGTAGTATAGTAAGGGGGAACACCGGGGAGCTGTTTTTT. As protein: CASSIVRGNTGELFF.

This clonotype came up many times. The chain couples TRBV7-2 to TRBJ1-5; D is ambiguous. The V end lost 1 base, the J end lost 12 bases, and 7 bases lay between the germline ends. Germline CDR1 is SGHTA and CDR2 is FQGNSA. This CDR3 is built from 11 residues. This chain's CDR3 is CASSLDTNQHF. CDR3 sequence (DNA): TGTGCCAGCAGCTTAGATACGAACCAGCATTTT.

This clonotype came up many times. The V gene is TRBV2, the J gene TRBJ1-1; 8 bases align to TRBD1. Trimming at V came to 6 bases and at J to 0 bases, leaving 3 bases not matched to a gene. The CDR3 is 14 residues long. From germline, CDR1 is SNHLY and CDR2 FYNNEI. The CDR3 DNA is TGTGCCAGCAGGGACAGGGCGGTGAACACTGAAGCTTTCTTT. The encoded protein is CASRDRAVNTEAFF.

This clonotype came up many times. The chain has TRBV7-2 and TRBJ2-7; D is perhaps TRBD1 or TRBD2 (5 bases each). This CDR3 contains 12 residues. Germline V gene data show CDR1 as SGHTA and CDR2 as FQGNSA. Trimming took 6 bases from V and 7 from J, leaving 13 bases between them. CDR3 nucleotides: TGTGCCAGCAGTCTTGGGGGTTCGGAGCAGTACTTC. Its translation: CASSLGGSEQYF.

This clonotype was seen at least ten times. The chain recombines TRBV7-9 with TRBJ2-1; weak D call: TRBD1 (5 bases). This CDR3 is 16 amino acids long. CDR1 is SEHNR, CDR2 FQNEAQ, per germline (reference sequence). V dropped 5 bases and J dropped 4 bases, with 18 bases sitting between them. The CDR3 nucleotides are TGTGCCAGCAGCACCCCGGTGGGGAAGGGGTACAATGAGCAGTTCTTC. The encoded protein is CASSTPVGKGYNEQFF.

The chain uses TRBV29-1 and TRBJ1-1; D uncertain. Germline V CDR1 and CDR2: SQVTM, ANQGSEA. V was shortened by 0 bases and J by 11 bases, with 13 bases between the two germline ends. The CDR3 loop spans 12 amino acids. CDR3 sequence (DNA): TGCAGCGTTGAAGAGGGGAGGTTGGAGGCTTTCTTT. Translated: CSVEEGRLEAFF.

In its sample, this clonotype was seen many times. The chain recombines TRBV10-3 with TRBJ1-2, with D tentatively TRBD1 (5 bases). Germline V gene data show CDR1 as ENHRY and CDR2 as SYGVKD. The CDR3 is 14 amino acids. Trimming removed 7 bases from V and 4 bases from J, with 16 bases in between. CDR3 nucleotides: TGTGCCATCAATAAGGGCCAGGGCGCCTATGGCTACACCTTC. Its translation: CAINKGQGAYGYTF.

This clonotype showed up just once. The chain joins TRBV3-1 to TRBJ1-1, with D unresolved. The CDR3 extends over 13 amino acids. V lost 1 base and J lost 7, with 10 bases in between. The V gene's germline CDR1 is LGHDT and CDR2 YNNKEL (reference sequence). The DNA of the CDR3 is TGTGCCAGCAGCCAAGCCTACCGAAGTGAAGCTTTCTTT. Translated, it gives CASSQAYRSEAFF.

This clonotype was observed at least ten times. The J gene is TRBJ2-1, the V gene TRBV7-8; either TRBD1 or TRBD2 may fit D (6 bases each). V was trimmed by 0 bases and J by 5 bases, leaving 14 bases between them. CDR1 and CDR2 from the germline V gene are SGHVS and FQNEAQ. The CDR3 consists of 16 residues. CDR3 nucleotide sequence: TGTGCCAGCAGCTTAGCAGGGGGGACTCGCCACAATGAGCAGTTCTTC. It is translated as CASSLAGGTRHNEQFF.

In this sample, this clonotype turned up a few times. J is TRBJ2-3 and V is TRBV6-5; 11 bases agree with TRBD2. After removal of 2 bases from V and 4 bases from J, the junction contained 8 bases not matched to a gene. Germline V lookup: CDR1 MNHEY, CDR2 SVGAGI. The CDR3 loop spans 17 amino acids. CDR3 nucleotide sequence: TGTGCCAGCAGTTACCGCACTAGCGGGAGTGTGTCAGATACGCAGTATTTT. Protein sequence: CASSYRTSGSVSDTQYF.

This clonotype was found many times. The rearrangement uses TRBV7-2 and TRBJ1-2; maybe TRBD1 (5 bases). The CDR3 extends over 16 amino acids. Trimming shortened V by 4 bases and J by 8 bases, and 23 bases separated the two germline ends. Germline V gives CDR1 SGHTA, CDR2 FQGNSA. The CDR3 sequence is CASSSNRQTLREGYTF. The CDR3 region has the DNA TGTGCCAGCAGCTCCAATCGACAGACACTCCGGGAGGGCTACACCTTC.

The chain links TRBV27 to TRBJ1-2; D possibly corresponds to TRBD1 (6 bases). The germline CDR1 and CDR2 sequences are MNHEY and SMNVEV (reference sequence). CDR3 length: 15 amino acids. Trimming pared 0 bases from V and 3 bases from J, leaving 11 bases between. The CDR3 loop is CASSLSGNRDYGYTF. Written as DNA, the CDR3 is TGTGCCAGCAGTTTATCCGGAAACAGGGACTATGGCTACACCTTC.

This clonotype was counted a few times. The V and J genes are TRBV6-6 and TRBJ2-7; tentative D call: TRBD1 (5 bases). The CDR3 sequence is 13 residues long. V was clipped by 4 bases and J by 5 bases, with 12 bases between them. Germline CDR1 MNHNY, CDR2 SVGAGI (reference sequence). DNA of the CDR3: TGTGCCAGCAGTTTGTCAGGGTGGGACGAGCAGTACTTC. Its protein is CASSLSGWDEQYF.

In its sample, this clonotype was seen a few times. The chain links TRBV10-1 to TRBJ2-7; 10 nucleotides line up with TRBD2. The CDR3 is 15 residues long. The germline gives CDR1 WNHNN, CDR2 SYGVQD (reference sequence). V lost 6 bases, J lost 5 bases, and 10 bases stayed unmatched. The CDR3 DNA sequence: TGCGCCAGCAGCCCGAGACTAGCGGGTCCTCACGAGCAGTACTTC. This sequence encodes CASSPRLAGPHEQYF.

This clonotype was observed many times. This chain connects TRBV7-2 to TRBJ2-3, with D perhaps TRBD2 (7 bases). Germline V gives CDR1 SGHTA, CDR2 FQGNSA. This CDR3 is built from 16 residues. Trimming left V 6 bases short and J 2 bases short, with 18 bases between. The CDR3 reads CASSALAGATTDTQYF. CDR3 DNA: TGTGCCAGCAGTGCCCTGGCGGGGGCCACCACAGATACGCAGTATTTT.